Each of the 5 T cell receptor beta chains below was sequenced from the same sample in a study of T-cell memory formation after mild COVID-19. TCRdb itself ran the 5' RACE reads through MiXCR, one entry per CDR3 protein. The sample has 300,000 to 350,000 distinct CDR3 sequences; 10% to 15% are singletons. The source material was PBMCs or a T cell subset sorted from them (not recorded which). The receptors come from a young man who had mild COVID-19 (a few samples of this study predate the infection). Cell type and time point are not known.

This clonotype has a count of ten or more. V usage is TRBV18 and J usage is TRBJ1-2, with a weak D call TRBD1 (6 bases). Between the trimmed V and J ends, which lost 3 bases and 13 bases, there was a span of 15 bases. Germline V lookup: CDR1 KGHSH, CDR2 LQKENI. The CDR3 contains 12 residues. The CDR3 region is CASSPGQWGFTF. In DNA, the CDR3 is TGTGCCAGCTCACCCGGACAGTGGGGTTTCACCTTC.

This CDR3 is CASGGAGPDEKLFF. In DNA, the CDR3 is TGCGCCAGCGGGGGTGCAGGGCCTGATGAAAAACTGTTTTTT. The rearrangement joins TRBV5-1 to TRBJ1-4; tentatively, D is TRBD1 (5 bases). Trimming removed 7 bases at V and 6 bases at J, with 16 bases between. CDR3 size: 14 residues. Germline lookup yields CDR1 SGHRS and CDR2 YFSETQ.

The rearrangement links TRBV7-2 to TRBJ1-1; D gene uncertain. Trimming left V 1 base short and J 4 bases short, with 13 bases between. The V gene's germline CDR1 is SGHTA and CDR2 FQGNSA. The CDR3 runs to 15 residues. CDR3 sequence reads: CASSLGYTAVTEAFF. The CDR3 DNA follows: TGTGCCAGCAGCTTAGGTTACACGGCTGTCACTGAAGCTTTCTTT.

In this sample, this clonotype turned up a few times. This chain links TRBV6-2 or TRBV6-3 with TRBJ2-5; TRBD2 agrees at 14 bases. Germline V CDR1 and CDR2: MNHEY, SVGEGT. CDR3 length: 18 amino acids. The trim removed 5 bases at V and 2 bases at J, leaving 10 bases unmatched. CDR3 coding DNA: TGTGCCAGCAGTCGGCAACCGGGACTAGCGGGGGAACAAGAGACCCAGTACTTC. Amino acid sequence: CASSRQPGLAGEQETQYF.

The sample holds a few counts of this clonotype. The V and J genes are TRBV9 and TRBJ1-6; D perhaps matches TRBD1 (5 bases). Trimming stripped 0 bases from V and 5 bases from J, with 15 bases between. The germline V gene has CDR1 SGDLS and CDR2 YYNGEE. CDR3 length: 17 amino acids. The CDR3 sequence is CASSVDGGSVDNSPLHF. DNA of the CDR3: TGTGCCAGCAGCGTAGATGGGGGGAGTGTGGATAATTCACCCCTCCACTTT. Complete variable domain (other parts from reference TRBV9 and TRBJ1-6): DSGVTQTPKHLITATGQRVTLRCSPRSGDLSVYWYQQSLDQGLQFLIQYYNGEERAKGNILERFSAQQFPDLHSELNLSSLELGDSALYFCASSVDGGSVDNSPLHFGNGTRLTVT.